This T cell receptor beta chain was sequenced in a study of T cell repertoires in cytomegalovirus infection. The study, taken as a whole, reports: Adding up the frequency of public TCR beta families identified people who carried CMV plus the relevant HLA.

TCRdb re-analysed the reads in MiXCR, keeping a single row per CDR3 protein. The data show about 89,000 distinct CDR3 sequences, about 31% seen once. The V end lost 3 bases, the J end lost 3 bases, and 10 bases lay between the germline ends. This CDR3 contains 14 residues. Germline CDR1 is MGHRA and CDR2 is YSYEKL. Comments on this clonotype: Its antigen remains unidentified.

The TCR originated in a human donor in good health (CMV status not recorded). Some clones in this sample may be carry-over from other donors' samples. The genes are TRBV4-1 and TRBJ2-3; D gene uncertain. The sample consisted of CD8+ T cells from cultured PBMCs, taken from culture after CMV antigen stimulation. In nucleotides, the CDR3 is TGCGCCAGCAGCCAGTTCGGGCTAACAGATACGCAGTATTTT. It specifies CASSQFGLTDTQYF.